These 5 T cell receptor beta chains were sequenced from one sample in a study of blood T cell repertoires in COVID-19. Some clones are missing from TCRdb's copy, which holds only in-frame ones; the method was immunoSEQ multiplex PCR. Altogether 150,000 to 200,000 clones are present, approximately 90% being singletons, with the ten largest covering around 0.77%. The source material was PBMCs or T cells enriched from blood (not recorded which). The source of these receptors is a woman younger than 35 who had recovered from COVID-19.

This clone was observed a handful of times. The rearrangement links TRBV25-1 to TRBJ2-7; D is uncertain. Germline-derived CDR1 and CDR2 are MGHDK and SYGVNS. The CDR3 sequence is 14 residues long. The V end was cut by 3 bases, the J end by 3 bases, with 12 bases between. The CDR3 DNA sequence: TGTGCCAGCAGTGATTCAGCACAGCTCTACGAGCAGTACTTC. Translated, it gives CASSDSAQLYEQYF.

The chain joins TRBV7-8 to TRBJ2-1, with D tentatively TRBD1 (5 bases). V lost 2 bases and J lost 7, with 9 bases in between. This CDR3 is 13 amino acids long. Germline V gene data show CDR1 as SGHVS and CDR2 as FQNEAQ. The CDR3 DNA reads TGTGCCAGCAGCTTAACAGGTCGAAATGAGCAGTTCTTC. Protein: CASSLTGRNEQFF.

The DNA for the CDR3 is TGCGCCAGCAACCGGTGGGAGGGGTCCTACAATGAGCAGTTCTTC. The encoded protein is CASNRWEGSYNEQFF. The V gene is TRBV10-1, the J gene TRBJ2-1; TRBD2 matches at 7 bases. The CDR3 contains 15 residues. In germline, CDR1 is WNHNN, CDR2 SYGVQD (reference sequence). Germline trimming cut 7 bases from V and 1 base from J; bases unmatched to any gene: 7.

This clone has only one observation. The chain combines TRBV7-2 with TRBJ2-1, with 8 nucleotides matching TRBD2. Germline CDR1 reads SGHTA; CDR2 reads FQGNSA. The CDR3 loop spans 15 amino acids. After removal of 2 bases from V and 4 bases from J, the junction contained 4 bases not matched to a gene. CDR3 in amino acids: CASSLPGGLYNEQFF. In DNA form, the CDR3 reads TGTGCCAGCAGCTTACCGGGGGGGTTATACAATGAGCAGTTCTTC.

This chain connects TRBV6-1 to TRBJ2-7, with 7 bases lining up with TRBD1. This CDR3 is built from 16 residues. Per germline, CDR1 MNHNS and CDR2 SASEGT. The J segment lost 1 base and the V segment lost 2 bases, leaving 8 bases of the junction unmatched. CDR3 sequence: CASSESGTAVSYEQYF. Written as DNA, the CDR3 is TGTGCCAGCAGTGAATCCGGGACAGCAGTTTCCTACGAGCAGTACTTC.